Listed here are 5 T cell receptor beta chains from one sample, sequenced in a study of regulatory T cells in long-lasting Graves disease. Specified time point: persistent/refractory GD, antithyroid drugs over 5 years with positive TRAb. RNA extracted from PBMCs served as the sequencing template. Building the TCR beta libraries relied on iRepertoire HTBI primers, and CDR3 regions underwent Arm-PCR. MiXCR, applied by TCRdb to the multiplex PCR reads, yields one record per CDR3 protein. Of 700,000 or so distinct CDR3 sequences detected, 30% appear once; the ten largest clones hold around 40%. The specimen was peripheral blood mononuclear cells (PBMCs), collected when the disease was refractory, from a patient treated with antithyroid drugs. These receptors came from a female donor with Graves disease.

This clonotype was picked up a small number of times. This chain links TRBV6-2 or TRBV6-3 with TRBJ1-5; D is undetermined. Trimming left V 6 bases short and J 3 bases short, with 9 bases between. Germline V gives CDR1 MNHEY, CDR2 SVGEGT. CDR3 size: 13 residues. The CDR3 reads CASRPNTNQPQHF. The CDR3 nucleotides read TGTGCCAGCAGGCCTAATACCAATCAGCCCCAGCATTTT.

The table lists this clonotype with a few counts. A junction boundary mismatches the germline segment, possibly from a read error. V usage is TRBV25-1 and J usage is TRBJ1-2; TRBD1 might be the D (6 bases). Germline values: CDR1 MGHDK, CDR2 SYGVNS. The CDR3 sequence is 14 residues long. The CDR3 sequence is CASRGAGDNYGYTF. CDR3 DNA: TGTGCCAGCCGCGGGGCAGGGGACAACTATGGCTATACCTTC.

The chain uses TRBV19 and TRBJ1-5; 7 nucleotides line up with TRBD1. V shed 3 bases, J shed 6 bases, and the junction held 14 bases outside the gene matches. The CDR3 has 17 residues. Germline V gene sequence: CDR1 LNHDA, CDR2 SQIVND (reference sequence). CDR3 nucleotides: TGTGCCAGTAGTATGACCGGGACAGAGGGGTCCCGTCAGCCCCAGCATTTT. Amino acids: CASSMTGTEGSRQPQHF.

This clonotype was detected only once. This sequence joins TRBV4-1 and TRBJ2-7; no firm D call. CDR3 length: 14 residues. Trimming removed 0 bases from V and 5 bases from J, with 11 bases in between. Germline CDR1 is MGHRA and CDR2 is YSYEKL. CDR3 loop: CASSQDCIFHEQYF. DNA of the CDR3: TGCGCCAGCAGCCAAGATTGTATTTTCCACGAGCAGTACTTC.

This clonotype was detected only once. V is TRBV18 and J is TRBJ2-6; 8 positions match TRBD1. Germline V gene data show CDR1 as KGHSH and CDR2 as LQKENI. This CDR3 is 18 amino acids long. After removal of 0 bases from V and 0 bases from J, the junction contained 4 bases not matched to a gene. This CDR3 reads CASSPPGQAYSGANVLTF. The DNA of the CDR3 is TGTGCCAGCTCACCACCGGGACAGGCTTACTCTGGGGCCAACGTCCTGACTTTC.